One sample yielded the 7 T cell receptor beta chains listed below, sequenced in a study of control samples from healthy donors and cancer patients. The table came from immunoSEQ multiplex PCR; TCRdb's copy has only in-frame clones and leaves some out. The ten most abundant clones cover under 2.5% of a sample with around 190,000 clones. Sequencing used blood. Receptors originate from a woman aged 30 to 39 in good health.

The chain is built from TRBV27 and TRBJ1-5; D gene ambiguous. The CDR3 is made up of 15 amino acids. Trimming left V 2 bases short and J 5 bases short, with 13 bases between. Germline CDR1 and CDR2: MNHEY and SMNVEV (reference sequence). The CDR3 coding sequence is TGTGCCAGCAGTTTAAAGCGCCACCGGGATCAGCCCCAGCATTTT. Translated, it gives CASSLKRHRDQPQHF.

V and J are TRBV18 and TRBJ1-5; D unresolved. CDR3 length: 15 amino acids. V lost 3 bases and J 5 bases, leaving 14 bases between the germline ends. Germline loops: CDR1 KGHSH, CDR2 LQKENI. CDR3 sequence (DNA): TGTGCCAGCTCACCCGTCGGTCAATCCTATCAGCCCCAGCATTTT. It yields the protein CASSPVGQSYQPQHF.

This chain connects TRBV6-5 to TRBJ1-2; 7 bases fit TRBD1. The V gene's germline CDR1 is MNHEY and CDR2 SVGAGI. V trimming: 5 bases; J trimming: 4 bases; junction bases outside the gene matches: 4. The length of the CDR3 is 13 residues. The CDR3 coding sequence is TGTGCCAGCAGTAGGGACAGAAGCTATGGCTACACCTTC. Translation: CASSRDRSYGYTF.

The chain joins TRBV7-9 to TRBJ2-3, with 11 positions matching TRBD2. CDR3 length: 15 residues. Germline lookup yields CDR1 SEHNR and CDR2 FQNEAQ (reference sequence). The trim removed 6 bases at V and 2 bases at J, leaving 4 bases unmatched. The CDR3 DNA reads TGTGCCAGCAGACGACTAGCGGGGTTCACAGATACGCAGTATTTT. Protein sequence: CASRRLAGFTDTQYF.

The chain combines TRBV15 with TRBJ1-4, with D tentatively TRBD1 (6 bases). From germline, CDR1 is LNHNV and CDR2 YYDKDF (reference sequence). This CDR3 is 14 amino acids long. Trimming cost V 2 bases and J 6 bases, with 10 bases left between them. The CDR3 sequence: CATSRTGSHEKLFF. CDR3 nucleotide sequence: TGTGCCACCAGCAGAACAGGGAGCCATGAAAAACTGTTTTTT.

The rearrangement links TRBV27 to TRBJ1-6; 9 bases map to TRBD1. This CDR3 is 19 amino acids long. Germline V gives CDR1 MNHEY, CDR2 SMNVEV (reference sequence). V trimming: 6 bases; J trimming: 2 bases; junction bases outside the gene matches: 14. The CDR3 protein is CASRSRGQGLRAYNSPLHF. The DNA for the CDR3 is TGTGCCAGCAGGTCTAGGGGACAGGGCCTTCGGGCCTATAATTCACCCCTCCACTTT.

The chain has TRBV27 and TRBJ2-1, with 7 bases aligning to TRBD2. Germline V gene sequence: CDR1 MNHEY, CDR2 SMNVEV (reference sequence). The CDR3 contains 17 residues. With V trimmed by 0 bases and J by 8 bases, 13 bases remained unmatched. The DNA of the CDR3 is TGTGCCAGCAGTTTATCGATAACTAGCGCAGTAGTGGATGAGCAGTTCTTC. Translation: CASSLSITSAVVDEQFF.